The source of this TCR beta chain is a study of CD8 T cells in ankylosing spondylitis. This clonotype was counted many times. Using its own MiXCR run on the 5' RACE reads, TCRdb lists one record per CDR3 protein. The sample comprises approximately 250,000 distinct CDR3 sequences, under 8.5% of which are singletons, and around 4.9% rests with the top ten. The CDR3 is 14 residues long. Germline values: CDR1 SQVTM, CDR2 ANQGSEA. Trimming removed 7 bases at V and 5 bases at J, with 20 bases between. Sequencing input: blood, either unsorted or a sorted T cell fraction (not recorded which). The receptor was derived from a female donor with ankylosing spondylitis or in good health (not recorded which). The rearrangement joins TRBV29-1 to TRBJ2-5; possibly TRBD1 or TRBD2 for D (5 bases each). The CDR3 region is CSAGRDGTVETQYF. Written as DNA, the CDR3 is TGCAGCGCTGGCCGGGACGGGACCGTGGAGACCCAGTACTTC.